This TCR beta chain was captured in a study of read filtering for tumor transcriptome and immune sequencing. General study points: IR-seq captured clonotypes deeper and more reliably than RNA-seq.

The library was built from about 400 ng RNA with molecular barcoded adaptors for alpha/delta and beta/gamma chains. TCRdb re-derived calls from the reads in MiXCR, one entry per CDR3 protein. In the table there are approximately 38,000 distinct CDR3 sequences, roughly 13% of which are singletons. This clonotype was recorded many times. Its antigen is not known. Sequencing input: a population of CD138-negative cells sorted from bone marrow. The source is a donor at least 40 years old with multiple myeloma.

The CDR3 nucleotides read TGTGCCAGCAGCGGCATAAGGGACCCCTCTGGAAACACCATATATTTT. This codes for CASSGIRDPSGNTIYF. The genes are TRBV11-2 and TRBJ1-3, with TRBD1 as a possible D gene (5 bases). Trimming left V 5 bases short and J 0 bases short, with 14 bases between. The length of the CDR3 is 16 residues. CDR1 is SGHAT and CDR2 is FQNNGV in the germline V gene.